This paragraph covers one TCR beta chain sequence. The V end was cut by 7 bases, the J end by 0 bases, with 15 bases between. The germline V gene has CDR1 MDHEN and CDR2 SYDVKM. The CDR3 length is 15 residues. Amplifying from RNA transcripts, the study obtained TCR beta CDR3 regions. RT-PCR with HTBI primers came first, then second-round multiplex PCR. TCRdb fed the multiplex PCR reads into MiXCR, producing one record per CDR3 protein. The data hold about 1.2 million distinct CDR3 sequences, with about two fifths observed a single time. This sample was included in a study of Graves' ophthalmopathy and Graves' hyperthyroidism.

The chain uses TRBV28 and TRBJ2-5; D perhaps matches TRBD1 (5 bases). The specimen sequenced was peripheral blood or thyroid tissue (not recorded which). This clonotype originated in an adult man with Graves' hyperthyroidism. The CDR3 DNA reads TGTGCCAGCACGGTGGGGCAGAGGTACCAAGAGACCCAGTACTTC. This sequence encodes CASTVGQRYQETQYF. The full variable domain, its missing parts supplied by reference TRBV28 and TRBJ2-5, is DVKVTQSSRYLVKRTGEKVFLECVQDMDHENMFWYRQDPGLGLRLIYFSYDVKMKEKGDIPEGYSVSREKKERFSLILESASTNQTSMYLCASTVGQRYQETQYFGPGTRLLVL.